The 21 T cell receptor beta chains listed next were all sequenced from one sample in a study of post-analysis software for immune sequencing data. Whole-study findings and limits: Patients had higher frequencies than controls of five TRBV segments, including TRBV5-6, TRBV5-1 and TRBV20-1.

cDNA libraries for TCR beta contained unique molecular identifiers. Via MiXCR, TCRdb re-called the PCR reads, giving one row per CDR3 protein. The data show 350,000 to 450,000 distinct CDR3 sequences, around a third seen once. These receptors have no known antigen. The sample comprised blood. The receptors stem from a girl aged 10 to 17 with multiple sclerosis.

This clonotype was observed a handful of times. The V and J genes are TRBV5-1 and TRBJ2-1, with 11 bases fitting TRBD2. The CDR3 consists of 15 residues. With V trimmed by 2 bases and J by 10 bases, 8 bases remained unmatched. CDR1 and CDR2 (germline): SGHRS, YFSETQ. The CDR3, as DNA: TGCGCCAGCAGCTTTAGCGGGGGGGAGATACGGGAGCAGTTCTTC. Translating gives CASSFSGGEIREQFF.

This clonotype was counted a few times. The V gene is TRBV7-2, the J gene TRBJ2-1, with unresolved D. Trimming removed 0 bases at V and 10 bases at J, with 10 bases between. Germline V lookup: CDR1 SGHTA, CDR2 FQGNSA. CDR3 size: 13 residues. CDR3 residues: CASSLAHWLEQFF. The CDR3 region has the DNA TGTGCCAGCAGCTTAGCCCATTGGTTGGAGCAGTTCTTC.

As regards this clonotype: The junction does not match germline at one end; this may be a read error. The genes are TRBV7-2 and TRBJ2-5; a possible D gene is TRBD1 (6 bases). Germline V gene data show CDR1 as SGHTA and CDR2 as FQGNSA. The CDR3 covers 13 residues. CDR3: CASSLAQGNEQYF. The CDR3 DNA reads TGTGCCAGCAGCCTAGCCCAGGGGAATGAGCAGTACTTC.

About this clonotype: One end of the junction is discordant with germline, which a read error may explain. V and J are TRBV6-5 and TRBJ1-2; 9 bases are a match to TRBD1. CDR1 and CDR2 (germline): MNHEY, SVGAGI. The CDR3 length is 15 residues. The CDR3 nucleotides are TGTGCCGGCAGTTACTCGAGAGGGACAGGGTATGGCTACACCTTC. Protein: CAGSYSRGTGYGYTF.

This clonotype was found many times. The chain uses TRBV14 and TRBJ1-2; possibly TRBD1 for D (5 bases). The germline V gene encodes CDR1 SGHDN and CDR2 FVKESK. Trimming removed 4 bases from V and 3 bases from J, with 12 bases in between. CDR3 length: 14 residues. The CDR3 region has the DNA TGTGCCAGCAGCCCCTTTGACAGCGACTATGGCTACACCTTC. Translating it yields CASSPFDSDYGYTF.

V is TRBV7-3 and J is TRBJ2-7, with 11 nucleotides matching TRBD1. The CDR3 contains 20 residues. V gave up 2 bases and J gave up 3 bases; unmatched junction bases: 18. Germline CDR1 is SGHTA and CDR2 is FQGTGA. As DNA, the CDR3 is TGTGCCAGCAGCTTAGCCGGACAGGGGGCTAGCGGGGTCTTCGTCTACGAGCAGTACTTC. It codes for CASSLAGQGASGVFVYEQYF.

The V and J genes are TRBV5-1 and TRBJ1-1; perhaps TRBD1 as D (5 bases). The CDR3 totals 15 residues. Trimming left V 0 bases short and J 3 bases short, with 12 bases between. In germline, CDR1 is SGHRS, CDR2 YFSETQ. CDR3 loop: CASSLVRLGDTEAFF. The DNA of the CDR3 is TGCGCCAGCAGCTTGGTGCGGCTGGGGGACACTGAAGCTTTCTTT.

This chain uses TRBV4-1 with TRBJ1-1; D is uncertain. The CDR3 runs to 16 residues. Germline V gene data show CDR1 as MGHRA and CDR2 as YSYEKL. Trimming shortened V by 0 bases and J by 0 bases, and 11 bases separated the two germline ends. CDR3 DNA sequence: TGCGCCAGCAGCCAAGATAGTTTCAGTATGAACACTGAAGCTTTCTTT. Translating it yields CASSQDSFSMNTEAFF.

The J gene is TRBJ1-6, the V gene TRBV2; D gene unclear. This CDR3 comprises 14 residues. Per germline, CDR1 SNHLY and CDR2 FYNNEI. Trimming shortened V by 4 bases and J by 6 bases, and 10 bases separated the two germline ends. CDR3 DNA: TGTGCCAGCAGTGTTGAGACACGTAATTCACCCCTCCACTTT. It encodes CASSVETRNSPLHF.

This clonotype was found a few times. CDR3 in amino acids: CASSSRLAGDYEQYF. DNA for the CDR3: TGTGCCAGCAGCTCACGACTAGCGGGGGACTACGAGCAGTACTTC. J is TRBJ2-7 and V is TRBV5-6; 12 bases agree with TRBD2. Germline lookup yields CDR1 SGHDT and CDR2 YYEEEE. The CDR3 sequence is 15 residues long. J was trimmed by 3 bases and V by 3 bases; bases with no gene match: 4.

The V and J genes are TRBV7-2 and TRBJ1-2, with D maybe TRBD1 (5 bases). The V end was cut by 1 base, the J end by 12 bases, with 12 bases between. The CDR3 contains 12 residues. Germline values: CDR1 SGHTA, CDR2 FQGNSA. In nucleotides, the CDR3 is TGTGCCAGCAGCTTAGAGGCAGGGTACGACACCTTC. As protein: CASSLEAGYDTF.

The rearrangement uses TRBV5-1 and TRBJ1-4; D gene ambiguous. V gave up 2 bases and J gave up 3 bases, with 5 bases separating them. Per germline, CDR1 SGHRS and CDR2 YFSETQ. CDR3 length: 13 amino acids. The CDR3 DNA sequence: TGCGCCAGCAGCTTTAACTCTAATGAAAAACTGTTTTTT. Its translation is CASSFNSNEKLFF.

The chain combines TRBV20-1 with TRBJ1-2; 7 nucleotides line up with TRBD1. The ends lost 3 bases at V and 3 bases at J; junction bases unmatched: 4. From germline, CDR1 is DFQATT and CDR2 SNEGSKA (reference sequence). The CDR3 extends over 13 amino acids. The CDR3 sequence is CSARPQGDYGYTF. The CDR3, as DNA: TGCAGTGCTAGGCCGCAGGGGGACTATGGCTACACCTTC.

The chain has TRBV12-3 or TRBV12-4 and TRBJ1-2; no clear D gene. CDR3 length equals 14 residues. The V end lost 2 bases, the J end lost 6 bases, and 13 bases lay between the germline ends. The CDR3 DNA sequence: TGTGCCAGCAGTTTATGGGATGGGTCGAATGGCTACACCTTC. Its translation is CASSLWDGSNGYTF.

The gene calls are TRBV29-1 and TRBJ2-7; maybe TRBD2 (6 bases). Between the trimmed V and J ends, which lost 7 bases and 3 bases, there was a span of 13 bases. The V gene's germline CDR1 is SQVTM and CDR2 ANQGSEA. The CDR3 consists of 12 residues. The DNA for the CDR3 is TGCAGCGCGGGACGGACTAACTACGAGCAGTACTTC. It encodes CSAGRTNYEQYF.

The V and J genes are TRBV10-3 and TRBJ2-4, with D perhaps matching TRBD2 (6 bases). The J call may not be correct, given that the DNA end is closer to TRBJ2-7. Germline CDR1 ENHRY, CDR2 SYGVKD. The CDR3 extends over 15 amino acids. Here the CDR3 reads CAISEPGGVSYEQYF. CDR3 in DNA: TGTGCCATCAGTGAGCCGGGCGGGGTTTCCTACGAGCAGTACTTC.

The chain couples TRBV6-4 to TRBJ1-2, with D tentatively TRBD1 (6 bases). The ends were cut back, 0 bases at V and 8 bases at J, with 25 bases in the middle. There are 18 residues in the CDR3. CDR1 and CDR2 (germline): MRHNA, SNTAGT. CDR3 nucleotides: TGTGCCAGCAGTGACTCGAAGGGGGTAGAGGAACCCCTAGGAGGCTACACCTTC. This encodes CASSDSKGVEEPLGGYTF.

This rearrangement joins TRBV12-5 to TRBJ2-5; 7 nucleotides line up with TRBD1. The DNA end is more similar to TRBJ2-7, so the J call may be wrong. The CDR3 totals 16 residues. Germline V gives CDR1 LGHNT, CDR2 FRNRAP. The CDR3 loop is CASGLARQGGTYEQYF. Here the CDR3 DNA reads TGTGCTAGTGGTTTGGCCCGACAGGGTGGGACCTACGAGCAGTACTTC.

V gene TRBV12-3 or TRBV12-4 combines with J gene TRBJ1-2; TRBD1 is a possible D gene (6 bases). This CDR3 is 13 amino acids long. The germline V and J ends were trimmed by 3 bases and 4 bases, with 9 bases remaining between them. The DNA of the CDR3 is TGTGCCAGCAGTTTGGGGACACTCTATGGCTACACCTTC. Translated, it gives CASSLGTLYGYTF.

The chain combines TRBV6-5 with TRBJ2-1; 10 bases fit TRBD2. The CDR3 extends over 15 amino acids. The trim removed 6 bases at V and 6 bases at J, leaving 8 bases unmatched. CDR1 MNHEY and CDR2 SVGAGI come from the germline V gene. The CDR3 sequence is CASSRWASGGNEQFF. The CDR3 region has the DNA TGTGCCAGCAGCCGGTGGGCTAGCGGGGGCAATGAGCAGTTCTTC.

The rearrangement uses TRBV20-1 and TRBJ2-3, with D hard to call. The CDR3 sequence is 12 residues long. Trimming shortened V by 3 bases and J by 3 bases, and 7 bases separated the two germline ends. CDR1 is DFQATT, CDR2 SNEGSKA, per germline (reference sequence). CDR3 in DNA: TGCAGTGCTAGCCTAGTGACAGATACGCAGTATTTT. Amino acid sequence: CSASLVTDTQYF.